This T cell receptor (beta chain) was found in a study of T-cell memory formation after mild COVID-19. Study-level background: Largely donor-specific TCR clusters were found. Notes on the study in general: A second wave expanding day 15 to 37 was CD4+-biased; contracting clones were balanced. Pre-infection memory carried some responding clones, suggesting that cross-reactive memory joined.

5'RACE with constant-segment primers yielded barcoded, UMI-tagged TCR alpha and TCR beta cDNA libraries. Each CDR3 protein is one row after TCRdb ran MiXCR on the 5' RACE reads. The sample shows about 140,000 distinct CDR3 sequences, approximately 6% of them seen only once. This clonotype was counted a few times. As yet, its antigen is unknown. V lost 3 bases, J lost 3 bases, and 11 bases stayed unmatched. Germline V gene data show CDR1 as MNHNY and CDR2 as SVGAGI (reference sequence). This CDR3 spans 16 amino acids. The specimen was PBMCs or a T cell subset sorted from them (not recorded which). The origin of this receptor is an adult woman who had mild COVID-19 (a few samples of this study predate the infection). Cell type and time point are not known. J is TRBJ2-7 and V is TRBV6-6, with 7 bases that match TRBD2. The CDR3 loop is CASSYWVVGGNYEQYF. The CDR3 DNA is TGTGCCAGCAGTTATTGGGTAGTCGGGGGGAACTACGAGCAGTACTTC.